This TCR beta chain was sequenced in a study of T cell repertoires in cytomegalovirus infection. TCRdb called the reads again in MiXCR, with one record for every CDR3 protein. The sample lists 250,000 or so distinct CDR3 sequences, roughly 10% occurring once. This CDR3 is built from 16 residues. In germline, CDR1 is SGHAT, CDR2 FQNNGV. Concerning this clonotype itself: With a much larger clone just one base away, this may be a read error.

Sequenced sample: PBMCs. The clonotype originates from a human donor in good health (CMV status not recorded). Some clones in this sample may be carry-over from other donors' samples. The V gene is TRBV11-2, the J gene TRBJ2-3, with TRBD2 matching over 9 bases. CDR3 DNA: TGTGCCAGCAGTCGACGGGCGGGAGGGAGCACAGATACGGAGTATTTT. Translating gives CASSRRAGGSTDTEYF.